The 21 T cell receptor beta chains below all came from one sample that was sequenced in a study of PD-L1 blockade in urothelial cancer. Profiling relied on immunoSEQ multiplex PCR, and the TCRdb table lists in-frame clones only, not all of them. The sample includes roughly 67,000 clones, around 86% of them seen just once. This sample's time point: pretreatment peripheral blood. The specimen was PBMCs, collected around atezolizumab (anti-PD-L1) treatment. These receptor sequences come from a man between 60 and 75 years old with urothelial cancer.

The chain carries TRBV30 and TRBJ2-3; 8 bases map to TRBD1. Looked up from germline, CDR1 is GTSNPN and CDR2 is SVGIG (reference sequence). The CDR3 totals 15 residues. V lost 1 base to trimming and J lost 5 bases; unmatched junction nucleotides: 8. The CDR3 loop is CAWSDGQGAGDTQYF. CDR3 bases: TGTGCCTGGAGTGACGGTCAGGGGGCCGGAGATACGCAGTATTTT. Supplemented by reference TRBV30 and TRBJ2-3, the full variable domain reads SQTIHQWPATLVQPVGSPLSLECTVEGTSNPNLYWYRQAAGRGLQLLFYSVGIGQISSEVPQNLSASRPQDRQFILSSKKLLLSDSGFYLCAWSDGQGAGDTQYFGPGTRLTVL.

This rearrangement joins TRBV6-6 to TRBJ2-3; 9 bases are a match to TRBD2. CDR1 MNHNY and CDR2 SVGAGI come from the germline V gene (reference sequence). This CDR3 is 14 amino acids long. The V and J ends lost 2 bases and 10 bases, in that order; junction bases with no gene match: 7. The CDR3 loop reads CASSYQTSGGAQYF. The DNA of the CDR3 is TGTGCCAGCAGTTACCAGACTAGCGGTGGTGCGCAGTATTTT.

This clone was seen a few times. The chain combines TRBV28 with TRBJ1-5; weak D call: TRBD1 (5 bases). This CDR3 has 14 residues. CDR1 MDHEN and CDR2 SYDVKM come from the germline V gene. The V gene lost 3 bases and the J gene lost 7 bases, with 13 bases spanning the gap. CDR3 sequence reads: CASSFGGDRQPQHF. CDR3 DNA: TGTGCCAGCAGTTTCGGGGGGGATCGACAGCCCCAGCATTTT. The full variable domain, in which reference TRBV28 and TRBJ1-5 provide the parts outside the CDR3, is DVKVTQSSRYLVKRTGEKVFLECVQDMDHENMFWYRQDPGLGLRLIYFSYDVKMKEKGDIPEGYSVSREKKERFSLILESASTNQTSMYLCASSFGGDRQPQHFGDGTRLSIL.

There are a few counts of this clone. Other DNA sequences in this sample translate to the same CDR3. The rearrangement links TRBV6-6 to TRBJ2-7, with D possibly matching TRBD1 (6 bases). CDR3 length: 16 amino acids. CDR1 and CDR2 (germline): MNHNY, SVGAGI (reference sequence). V dropped 6 bases and J dropped 4 bases, with 22 bases sitting between them. DNA for the CDR3: TGTGCCAGCAGCCCACCAATAATCAGGGGCGGATACGAGCAGTACTTC. Its translation is CASSPPIIRGGYEQYF.

CDR3 DNA: TGTGCCAGCAGCCGCCGGGGAGGGGGAGGGACTGAAGCTTTCTTT. It specifies CASSRRGGGGTEAFF. This chain joins TRBV2 and TRBJ1-1; possible D gene TRBD1, 6 bases. The CDR3 spans 15 residues. V was clipped by 6 bases and J by 5 bases, with 19 bases between them. Germline CDR1 reads SNHLY; CDR2 reads FYNNEI.

This chain links TRBV7-3 with TRBJ1-1; D gene unclear. Germline V gives CDR1 SGHTA, CDR2 FQGTGA. This CDR3 region has 13 residues. The V end was cut by 2 bases, the J end by 4 bases, with 8 bases between. CDR3 in amino acids: CASSLFEGTEAFF. Here the CDR3 DNA reads TGTGCCAGCAGCTTATTTGAGGGCACTGAAGCTTTCTTT.

Here the CDR3 reads CAISEQSGVYNEQFF. CDR3 DNA sequence: TGTGCCATCAGTGAGCAGTCAGGTGTTTACAATGAGCAGTTCTTC. The rearrangement joins TRBV10-3 to TRBJ2-1; D ambiguous. In germline, CDR1 is ENHRY, CDR2 SYGVKD. The CDR3 is made up of 15 amino acids. V was clipped by 2 bases and J by 4 bases, with 12 bases between them.

The gene calls are TRBV5-1 and TRBJ1-1; D gene unclear. The CDR3 contains 15 residues. Trimming removed 0 bases at V and 2 bases at J, with 11 bases between. Germline assignment: CDR1 SGHRS and CDR2 YFSETQ. In DNA form, the CDR3 reads TGCGCCAGCAGCTTGGCCGTTGAGCCAAACACTGAAGCTTTCTTT. Protein sequence: CASSLAVEPNTEAFF.

V is TRBV5-1 and J is TRBJ1-1; 7 positions agree with TRBD1. Looked up from germline, CDR1 is SGHRS and CDR2 is YFSETQ. This CDR3 contains 14 residues. V shed 7 bases and J 8 bases; nucleotides not matched to a gene: 14. DNA of the CDR3: TGCGCCAGCTCGCAGACAGGGCTAGGGGTGGAAGCTTTCTTT. It yields the protein CASSQTGLGVEAFF.

This chain uses TRBV7-2 with TRBJ1-5; 8 nucleotides agree with TRBD1. CDR1 and CDR2 (germline): SGHTA, FQGNSA. The CDR3 totals 17 residues. Losses at the gene ends were 2 bases for V and 2 bases for J; bases not matched to a gene: 8. This chain's CDR3 is CASSLFGQGRGNQPQHF. The CDR3 region has the DNA TGTGCCAGCAGCTTATTCGGACAGGGAAGGGGCAATCAGCCCCAGCATTTT.

In DNA, the CDR3 is TGTGCCAGCAGTTCACAGGGAGCTGGAAACACCATATATTTT. It yields the protein CASSSQGAGNTIYF. The chain has TRBV28 and TRBJ1-3, with a tentative D call TRBD1 (6 bases). The CDR3 length is 14 residues. Germline V gene lookup returns CDR1 MDHEN and CDR2 SYDVKM. V was clipped by 4 bases and J by 2 bases, with 9 bases between them.

This clone was seen once. The rearrangement uses TRBV18 and TRBJ1-4; the match to TRBD1 covers 8 bases. The CDR3 covers 15 residues. CDR1 KGHSH and CDR2 LQKENI come from the germline V gene. Trimming at V came to 2 bases and at J to 6 bases, leaving 5 bases not matched to a gene. CDR3 bases: TGTGCCAGCTCACCAGCGGGGACAGGTTATGAAAAACTGTTTTTT. Encoded protein: CASSPAGTGYEKLFF.

This chain uses TRBV19 with TRBJ2-7, with D possibly being TRBD1 (6 bases). Trimming removed 3 bases from V and 0 bases from J, with 9 bases in between. The CDR3 spans 14 residues. Germline-derived CDR1 and CDR2 are LNHDA and SQIVND (reference sequence). The CDR3 loop reads CASSMGAPSYEQYF. The CDR3 bases are TGTGCCAGTAGTATGGGGGCACCCTCCTACGAGCAGTACTTC.

This clone was detected once. The chain couples TRBV28 to TRBJ2-2; D perhaps matches TRBD1 (6 bases). Germline CDR1 is MDHEN and CDR2 is SYDVKM. The ends were cut back, 3 bases at V and 7 bases at J, with 12 bases in the middle. The CDR3 contains 14 residues. CDR3 loop: CASSLVQGFGELFF. In nucleotides, the CDR3 is TGTGCCAGCAGTTTGGTACAGGGCTTCGGGGAGCTGTTTTTT.

This chain uses TRBV7-8 with TRBJ2-1; tentative D call: TRBD1 (7 bases). Trimming stripped 5 bases from V and 7 bases from J, with 15 bases between. This CDR3 has 14 residues. Germline assignment: CDR1 SGHVS and CDR2 FQNEAQ. Here the CDR3 DNA reads TGTGCCAGCAGCCCATCGACAGGGAGGAATGAGCAGTTCTTC. Amino acids: CASSPSTGRNEQFF.

The chain has TRBV30 and TRBJ2-5; D call uncertain. Trimming took 0 bases from V and 5 from J, leaving 10 bases between them. This CDR3 has 13 residues. The germline gives CDR1 GTSNPN, CDR2 SVGIG (reference sequence). The CDR3 protein is CAWSVLYRETQYF. The DNA for the CDR3 is TGTGCCTGGAGTGTACTCTACCGGGAGACCCAGTACTTC.

The CDR3 DNA reads as TGTGCCAGCAGTTCCATCACAGGGGCAGACCAGCCCCAGCATTTT. Its protein product is CASSSITGADQPQHF. This sequence joins TRBV6-1 and TRBJ1-5, with 7 bases lining up with TRBD1. V lost 5 bases and J lost 7; bases outside the gene matches: 11. Germline lookup yields CDR1 MNHNS and CDR2 SASEGT. There are 15 residues in the CDR3.

For the CDR3, the DNA is TGTGCCAGCAGTTTAACCCGACGGGGTCCGGGGACCCAGTACTTC. Translating it yields CASSLTRRGPGTQYF. The chain recombines TRBV28 with TRBJ2-5, with D possibly matching TRBD2 (5 bases). V lost 2 bases to trimming and J lost 7 bases, with 17 bases between them. CDR1 is MDHEN and CDR2 is SYDVKM in the germline V gene. This CDR3 has 15 amino acids.

The V call is TRBV5-1, the J call TRBJ2-5, with 7 nucleotides matching TRBD2. Per germline, CDR1 SGHRS and CDR2 YFSETQ. The CDR3 is 15 residues long. Unmatched junction bases numbered 9, after V lost 0 bases and J lost 7 bases. The chain's CDR3 is CASSLASTSEGTQYF. The CDR3 DNA reads TGCGCCAGCAGCTTGGCATCTACTAGCGAGGGGACCCAGTACTTC.

The chain carries TRBV14 and TRBJ2-2, with D perhaps TRBD1 (5 bases). This CDR3 comprises 12 residues. V was cut by 1 base and J by 10 bases, with 7 bases left in between. CDR1 and CDR2 (germline): SGHDN, FVKESK. Here the CDR3 DNA reads TGTGCCAGCAGCCAAGCCAGGGTGGAGCTGTTTTTT. Its translation: CASSQARVELFF.

This sequence joins TRBV27 and TRBJ2-7; TRBD1 matches 9 bases. CDR3 size: 15 residues. With V trimmed by 3 bases and J by 2 bases, 5 bases remained unmatched. Germline CDR1 and CDR2: MNHEY and SMNVEV (reference sequence). In DNA, the CDR3 is TGTGCCAGCAGTTTTGAGGGGACAGGGACCTACGAGCAGTACTTC. Translation: CASSFEGTGTYEQYF.